This TCR beta chain was sequenced in a study of blood T cell repertoires in COVID-19. Across fewer than 25 US areas, participants ranged in age from about 18 to 90 years. Assay: immunoSEQ multiplex PCR; the TCRdb copy retains only in-frame clones and omits some. The sample carries around 250,000 clones, around 89% recorded once. Trimming cost V 4 bases and J 3 bases, with 10 bases left between them. CDR3 length: 15 amino acids. From germline, CDR1 is SGHTA and CDR2 FQGNSA. The rearrangement links TRBV7-2 to TRBJ1-6; D might be TRBD1 (6 bases). Specimen: PBMCs or T cells enriched from blood (not recorded which). This receptor was obtained from a woman between 25 and 40 years old who had recovered from COVID-19. Here the CDR3 DNA reads TGTGCCAGCAGCTACTCAGGGGTCTATAATTCACCCCTCCACTTT. This translates into CASSYSGVYNSPLHF. Based on the CDR3 plus reference TRBV7-2 and TRBJ1-6, the full variable domain is GAGVSQSPSNKVTEKGKDVELRCDPISGHTALYWYRQSLGQGLEFLIYFQGNSAPDKSGLPSDRFSAERTGGSVSTLTIQRTQQEDSAVYLCASSYSGVYNSPLHFGNGTRLTVT.